This record covers a single T cell receptor (beta chain). The germline gives CDR1 MDHEN, CDR2 SYDVKM. This CDR3 has 15 amino acids. V lost 11 bases, J lost 0 bases, and 17 bases lay in between. Under the authors' procedure: Amplification of reference gene primers provided the estimated nucleated cell counts. TCRdb's copy holds only in-frame clones and misses some; the assay was immunoSEQ multiplex PCR. V and J calls and clone size are given by that table; D and trimming were obtained from the DNA. This table has 110,000 or so clones, about three quarters appearing once. This sample is drawn from a study of blood T cell repertoires in COVID-19. Study in general: Material from acute and convalescent COVID-19 was sourced from the United States, Italy and Spain. Sources were T cells, B-cell-depleted T cells, or PBMCs; the material itself was cDNA or gDNA.

Input material: peripheral blood. This TCR came from a man in his 70s with acute or convalescent COVID-19. V and J are TRBV28 and TRBJ2-1, with D possibly being TRBD2 (6 bases). The CDR3 nucleotides are TGTGCCCTTAGGGATCCCGGGAGCTCCTACAATGAGCAGTTCTTC. Protein product: CALRDPGSSYNEQFF. The variable domain in full, with the rest retrieved from reference TRBV28 and TRBJ2-1, is DVKVTQSSRYLVKRTGEKVFLECVQDMDHENMFWYRQDPGLGLRLIYFSYDVKMKEKGDIPEGYSVSREKKERFSLILESASTNQTSMYLCALRDPGSSYNEQFFGPGTRLTVL.